Below are 4 T cell receptor beta chains sequenced from a single sample in a study of blood T cell repertoires in COVID-19 (dated by TCRdb to the early 2020s). The method behind the library was the immunoSEQ multiplex PCR assay. Imported from immuneACCESS, the table was reduced by TCRdb to in-frame sequences with V and J called. These copies leave out some clones; in studies compared against another copy, an unresolved V gene accounts for under half, and the cause of the remainder is not known. In all, the sample holds about 200,000 clones, and almost 85% of those were seen once. Of the sample, about 12% is held by the ten largest clones. The sequencing input was peripheral blood. The receptors were sampled from a woman in her 40s with acute or convalescent COVID-19.

The V call is TRBV3-1 (or the pseudogene TRBV3-2), the J call TRBJ2-2, with D perhaps TRBD1 (6 bases). The CDR3 loop spans 16 amino acids. V was cut by 4 bases and J by 1 base, with 13 bases left in between. Germline V gene sequence: CDR1 LGHDT, CDR2 YNNKEL (reference sequence). The CDR3: CASSRPDRRNTGELFF. In nucleotides, the CDR3 is TGTGCCAGCAGCCGACCAGACAGGAGGAACACCGGGGAGCTGTTTTTT.

V gene TRBV14 combines with J gene TRBJ1-2; 9 bases are a match to TRBD1. The CDR3 spans 15 residues. The trim removed 0 bases at V and 4 bases at J, leaving 3 bases unmatched. Looked up from germline, CDR1 is SGHDN and CDR2 is FVKESK. The CDR3, as DNA: TGTGCCAGCAGCCAAGAGCGGACAGGGGTCTATGGCTACACCTTC. Its translation is CASSQERTGVYGYTF.

This clone is medium-sized. The chain combines TRBV27 with TRBJ2-1; D unresolved. The CDR3 sequence is 15 residues long. Germline CDR1 reads MNHEY; CDR2 reads SMNVEV (reference sequence). Trimming shortened V by 5 bases and J by 0 bases, and 11 bases separated the two germline ends. The CDR3 coding sequence is TGTGCCAGCAGTATTACTACCAGCTCCTACAATGAGCAGTTCTTC. Residues: CASSITTSSYNEQFF.

The chain is built from TRBV12-3 or TRBV12-4 and TRBJ1-5; D gene unclear. The V end lost 1 base, the J end lost 6 bases, and 7 bases lay between the germline ends. The CDR3 is 13 amino acids. The DNA of the CDR3 is TGTGCCAGCAGTTTAGAGCCGAGTCAGCCCCAGCATTTT. As protein: CASSLEPSQPQHF.